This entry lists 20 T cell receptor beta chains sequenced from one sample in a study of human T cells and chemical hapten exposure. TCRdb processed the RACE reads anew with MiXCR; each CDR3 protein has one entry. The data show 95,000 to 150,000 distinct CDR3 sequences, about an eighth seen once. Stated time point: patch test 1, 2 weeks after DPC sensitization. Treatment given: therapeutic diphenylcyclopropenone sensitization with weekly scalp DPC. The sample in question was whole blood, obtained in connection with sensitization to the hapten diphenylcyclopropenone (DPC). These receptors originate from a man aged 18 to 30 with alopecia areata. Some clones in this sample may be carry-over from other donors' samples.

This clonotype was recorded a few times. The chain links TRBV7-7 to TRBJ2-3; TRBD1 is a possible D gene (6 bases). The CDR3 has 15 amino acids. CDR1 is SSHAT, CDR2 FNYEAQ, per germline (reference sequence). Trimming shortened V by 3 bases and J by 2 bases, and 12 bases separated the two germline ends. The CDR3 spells CASSFLQGPTDTQYF. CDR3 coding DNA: TGTGCCAGCAGCTTTCTACAGGGCCCCACAGATACGCAGTATTTT.

Written as DNA, the CDR3 is TGTGCCAGCAGTTCCGTAGCCCAGGGGACCCAGTACTTC. As protein: CASSSVAQGTQYF. The V call is TRBV27, the J call TRBJ2-5, with D perhaps matching TRBD1 (5 bases). Between the trimmed V and J ends, which lost 4 bases and 7 bases, there was a span of 13 bases. Per germline, CDR1 MNHEY and CDR2 SMNVEV (reference sequence). The CDR3 is made up of 13 amino acids.

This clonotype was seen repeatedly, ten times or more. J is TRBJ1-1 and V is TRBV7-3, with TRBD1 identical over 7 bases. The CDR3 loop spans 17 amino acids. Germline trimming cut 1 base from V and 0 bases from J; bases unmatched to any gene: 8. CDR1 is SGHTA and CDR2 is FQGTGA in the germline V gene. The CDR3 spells CASSLKGGTPLNTEAFF. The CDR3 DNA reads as TGTGCCAGCAGCTTAAAAGGGGGCACACCATTGAACACTGAAGCTTTCTTT.

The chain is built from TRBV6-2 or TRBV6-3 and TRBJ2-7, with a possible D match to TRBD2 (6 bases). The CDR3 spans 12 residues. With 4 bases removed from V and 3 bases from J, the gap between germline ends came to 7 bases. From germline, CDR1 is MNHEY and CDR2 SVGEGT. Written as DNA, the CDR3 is TGTGCCAGCAGTTGGGGGGACTACGAGCAGTACTTC. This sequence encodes CASSWGDYEQYF.

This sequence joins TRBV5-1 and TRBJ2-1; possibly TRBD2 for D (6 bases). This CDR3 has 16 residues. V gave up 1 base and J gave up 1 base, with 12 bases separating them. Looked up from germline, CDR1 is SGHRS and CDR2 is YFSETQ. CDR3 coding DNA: TGCGCCAGCAGCTTGCCCCGGGGGAGGTCCTACAATGAGCAGTTCTTC. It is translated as CASSLPRGRSYNEQFF. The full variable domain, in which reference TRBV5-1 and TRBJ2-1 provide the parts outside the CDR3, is KAGVTQTPRYLIKTRGQQVTLSCSPISGHRSVSWYQQTPGQGLQFLFEYFSETQRNKGNFPGRFSGRQFSNSRSEMNVSTLELGDSALYLCASSLPRGRSYNEQFFGPGTRLTVL.

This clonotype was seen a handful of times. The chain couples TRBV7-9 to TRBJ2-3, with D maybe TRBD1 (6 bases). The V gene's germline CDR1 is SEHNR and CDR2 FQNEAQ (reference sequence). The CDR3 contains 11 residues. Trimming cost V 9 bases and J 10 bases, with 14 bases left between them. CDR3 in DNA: TGTGCCAGTCCCGGGCAGGGGTCGCAGTATTTT. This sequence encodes CASPGQGSQYF.

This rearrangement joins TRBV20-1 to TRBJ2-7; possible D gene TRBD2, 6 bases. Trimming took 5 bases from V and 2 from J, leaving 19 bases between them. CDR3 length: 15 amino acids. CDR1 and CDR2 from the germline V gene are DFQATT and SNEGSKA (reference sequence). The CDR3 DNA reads TGCAGTGCTCGCGTTAGTCGGGGGACGACCTACGAGCAGTACTTC. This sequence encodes CSARVSRGTTYEQYF.

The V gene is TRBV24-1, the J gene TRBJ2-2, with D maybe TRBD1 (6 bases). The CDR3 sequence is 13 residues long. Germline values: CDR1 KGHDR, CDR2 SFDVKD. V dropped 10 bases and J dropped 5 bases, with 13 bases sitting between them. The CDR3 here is CATTGTRTGELFF. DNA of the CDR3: TGTGCCACAACCGGGACACGGACCGGGGAGCTGTTTTTT.

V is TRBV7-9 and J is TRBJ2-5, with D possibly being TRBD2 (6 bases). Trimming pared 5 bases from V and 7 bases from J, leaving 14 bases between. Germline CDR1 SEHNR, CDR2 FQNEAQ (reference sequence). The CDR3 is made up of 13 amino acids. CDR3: CASSPRGSSTQYF. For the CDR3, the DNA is TGTGCCAGCAGCCCGCGGGGCTCATCGACCCAGTACTTC.

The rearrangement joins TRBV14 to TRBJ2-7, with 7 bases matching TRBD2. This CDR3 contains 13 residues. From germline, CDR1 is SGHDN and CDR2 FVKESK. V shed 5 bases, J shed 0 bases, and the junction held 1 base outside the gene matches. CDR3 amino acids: CASSKRGSYEQYV. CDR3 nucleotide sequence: TGTGCCAGCAGCAAGCGGGGCTCCTACGAGCAGTACGTC.

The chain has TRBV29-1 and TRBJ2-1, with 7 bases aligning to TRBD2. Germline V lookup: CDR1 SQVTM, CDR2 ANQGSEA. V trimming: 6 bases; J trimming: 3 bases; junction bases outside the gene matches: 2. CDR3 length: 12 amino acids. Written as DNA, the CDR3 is TGCAGCGTCGGGGACTACTACAATGAGCAGTTCTTC. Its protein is CSVGDYYNEQFF.

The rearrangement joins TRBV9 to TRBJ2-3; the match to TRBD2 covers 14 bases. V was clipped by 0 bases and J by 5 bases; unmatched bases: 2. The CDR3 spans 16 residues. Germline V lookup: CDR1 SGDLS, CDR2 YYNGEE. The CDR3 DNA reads TGTGCCAGCAGCGTAGGAGGGACTAGCGGGGGAGATACGCAGTATTTT. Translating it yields CASSVGGTSGGDTQYF.

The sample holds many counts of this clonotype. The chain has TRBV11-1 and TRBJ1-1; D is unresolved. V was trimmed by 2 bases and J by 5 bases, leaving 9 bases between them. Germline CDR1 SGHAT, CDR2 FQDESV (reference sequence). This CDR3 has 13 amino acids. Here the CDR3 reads CASSLNLQTEAFF. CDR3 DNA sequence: TGTGCCAGCAGCTTAAATCTGCAGACTGAAGCTTTCTTT. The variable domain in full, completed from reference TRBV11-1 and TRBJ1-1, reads EAEVAQSPRYKITEKSQAVAFWCDPISGHATLYWYRQILGQGPELLVQFQDESVVDDSQLPKDRFSAERLKGVDSTLKIQPAELGDSAMYLCASSLNLQTEAFFGQGTRLTVV.

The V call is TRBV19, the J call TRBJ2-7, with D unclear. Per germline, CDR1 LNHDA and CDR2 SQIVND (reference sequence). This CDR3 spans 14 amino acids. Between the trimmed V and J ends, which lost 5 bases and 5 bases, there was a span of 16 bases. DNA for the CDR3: TGTGCCAGTAGTCCGAGGACCCGTCCCAACGAGCAGTACTTC. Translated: CASSPRTRPNEQYF.

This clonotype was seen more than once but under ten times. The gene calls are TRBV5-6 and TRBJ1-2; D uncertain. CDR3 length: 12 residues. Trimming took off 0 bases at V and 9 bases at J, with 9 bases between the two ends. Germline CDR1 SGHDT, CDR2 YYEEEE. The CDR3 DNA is TGTGCCAGCAGCTTGGCCCCGGATCGCTACACCTTC. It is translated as CASSLAPDRYTF.

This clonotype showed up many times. The CDR3 DNA reads TGTGCCAGCAGCTTAGCGGGACAGAGCTACGAGCAGTACTTC. Translated: CASSLAGQSYEQYF. The rearrangement joins TRBV7-8 to TRBJ2-7; 7 positions match TRBD1. The V gene end was trimmed by 0 bases and the J gene end by 3 bases; junction bases not matched to a gene: 2. Looked up from germline, CDR1 is SGHVS and CDR2 is FQNEAQ. This CDR3 region has 14 residues.

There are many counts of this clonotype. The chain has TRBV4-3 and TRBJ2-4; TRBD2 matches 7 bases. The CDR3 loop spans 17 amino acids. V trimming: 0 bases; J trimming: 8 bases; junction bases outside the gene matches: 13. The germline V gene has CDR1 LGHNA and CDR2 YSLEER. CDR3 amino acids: CASSQESSPRAGDIQYF. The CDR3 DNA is TGCGCCAGCAGCCAAGAATCGTCGCCCAGGGCGGGAGACATTCAGTACTTC.

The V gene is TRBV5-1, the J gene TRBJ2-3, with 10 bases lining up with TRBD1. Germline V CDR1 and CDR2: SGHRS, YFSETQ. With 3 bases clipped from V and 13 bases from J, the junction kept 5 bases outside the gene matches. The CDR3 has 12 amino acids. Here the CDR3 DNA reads TGCGCCAGCAGCTCGACCGGGACAGGGGAGTATTTT. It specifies CASSSTGTGEYF. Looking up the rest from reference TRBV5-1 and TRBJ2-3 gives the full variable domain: KAGVTQTPRYLIKTRGQQVTLSCSPISGHRSVSWYQQTPGQGLQFLFEYFSETQRNKGNFPGRFSGRQFSNSRSEMNVSTLELGDSALYLCASSSTGTGEYFGPGTRLTVL.

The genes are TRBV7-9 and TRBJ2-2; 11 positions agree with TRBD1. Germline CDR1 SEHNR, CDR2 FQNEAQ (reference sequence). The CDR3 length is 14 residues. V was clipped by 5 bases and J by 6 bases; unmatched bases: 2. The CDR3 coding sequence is TGTGCCAGCAGCGGACAGGGGGCAGCCGGGGAGCTGTTTTTT. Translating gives CASSGQGAAGELFF.

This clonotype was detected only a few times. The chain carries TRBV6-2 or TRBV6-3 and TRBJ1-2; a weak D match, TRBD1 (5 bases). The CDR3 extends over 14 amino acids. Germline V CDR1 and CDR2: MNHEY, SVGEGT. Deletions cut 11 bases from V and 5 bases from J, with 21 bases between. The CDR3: CAARRPQGGYGYTF. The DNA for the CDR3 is TGTGCCGCCCGGAGGCCGCAGGGAGGGTATGGCTACACCTTC.